Below, one TCR beta chain is given with its context. Per the original methods: Nucleated cell number was recorded as an estimate derived from reference gene primer amplification. The table came from immunoSEQ multiplex PCR; TCRdb's copy has only in-frame clones and leaves some out. V and J calls and clone size are as listed in that table; D and trimming were resolved from the DNA. The sample records a few hundred thousand clones, about 90% being singletons. The sample comes from a study of blood T cell repertoires in COVID-19. In the study overall: Both acute and convalescent COVID-19 samples were obtained from the United States, Italy and Spain. T cells, B-cell-depleted T cells, or PBMCs provided the cDNA or gDNA that served as material.

Patients at the Seattle site were enrolled during active infection and followed longitudinally. Germline assignment: CDR1 MNHEY and CDR2 SVGEGT. The CDR3 spans 12 residues. With 0 bases removed from V and 9 bases from J, the gap between germline ends came to 6 bases. The sequencing sample was made of peripheral blood. V usage is TRBV6-2 or TRBV6-3 and J usage is TRBJ1-5; D unclear. This clonotype was sampled from a woman in her forties or fifties with COVID-19, enrolled during active disease. The CDR3 region has the DNA TGTGCCAGCAGTTACTCTCGTCGGCCCCAGCATTTT. Amino acid sequence: CASSYSRRPQHF.